Shown below are 21 T cell receptor beta chains from a single sample sequenced in a study of T cell responses to AZD1222 COVID-19 vaccine. Using immunoSEQ multiplex PCR, the repertoire was profiled, and TCRdb retains in-frame clones only, with some absent. The sample contains about 110,000 clones, approximately 84% of which appear only once. This specimen was peripheral blood, taken on day 0 of AZD1222 vaccination. All receptors derive from an adult in good health.

J is TRBJ2-1 and V is TRBV2, with D unclear. V gave up 7 bases and J gave up 0 bases, with 7 bases separating them. This CDR3 spans 13 amino acids. The germline V gene encodes CDR1 SNHLY and CDR2 FYNNEI. This CDR3 is CASTRSSYNEQFF. The CDR3 DNA reads TGTGCCAGCACCCGAAGCTCCTACAATGAGCAGTTCTTC.

J is TRBJ2-7 and V is TRBV5-6; D unresolved. V was clipped by 3 bases and J by 4 bases, with 5 bases between them. Germline-derived CDR1 and CDR2 are SGHDT and YYEEEE. The CDR3 runs to 11 residues. This chain's CDR3 is CASSSYYEQYF. The CDR3 DNA sequence: TGTGCCAGCAGCTCATATTACGAGCAGTACTTC.

The CDR3 is CASSLLAATNEKLFF. The DNA of the CDR3 is TGTGCCAGCAGCTTACTGGCAGCAACTAATGAAAAACTGTTTTTT. This chain joins TRBV7-9 and TRBJ1-4, with D unclear. The germline gives CDR1 SEHNR, CDR2 FQNEAQ (reference sequence). CDR3 length: 15 amino acids. The V end was cut by 2 bases, the J end by 0 bases, with 7 bases between. Based on the CDR3 plus reference TRBV7-9 and TRBJ1-4, the full variable domain is DTGVSQNPRHKITKRGQNVTFRCDPISEHNRLYWYRQTLGQGPEFLTYFQNEAQLEKSRLLSDRFSAERPKGSFSTLEIQRTEQGDSAMYLCASSLLAATNEKLFFGSGTQLSVL.

The V and J genes are TRBV4-1 and TRBJ2-1; 8 positions match TRBD2. Germline V gene sequence: CDR1 MGHRA, CDR2 YSYEKL. Germline trimming cut 0 bases from V and 9 bases from J; bases unmatched to any gene: 10. The CDR3 is 16 amino acids. DNA of the CDR3: TGCGCCAGCAGCCAAGATCAGGCGGGAGGACTGGGTGAGCAGTTCTTC. Its protein is CASSQDQAGGLGEQFF.

The rearrangement joins TRBV5-1 to TRBJ2-7, with D possibly called TRBD1 or TRBD2 (5 bases each). V lost 2 bases and J lost 2, with 11 bases in between. This CDR3 spans 14 amino acids. CDR1 is SGHRS and CDR2 is YFSETQ in the germline V gene. CDR3 region: CASSFLQGPYEQYF. The CDR3 DNA reads as TGCGCCAGCAGCTTCCTCCAGGGACCCTACGAGCAGTACTTC.

The chain couples TRBV5-1 to TRBJ1-5, with a tentative D call TRBD1 (5 bases). This CDR3 has 16 residues. CDR1 and CDR2 (germline): SGHRS, YFSETQ. V gave up 1 base and J gave up 3 bases, with 14 bases separating them. The CDR3 protein is CASSLTGGVNNQPQHF. The DNA for the CDR3 is TGCGCCAGCAGCTTGACAGGTGGAGTCAACAATCAGCCCCAGCATTTT. Complete variable domain (other parts from reference TRBV5-1 and TRBJ1-5): KAGVTQTPRYLIKTRGQQVTLSCSPISGHRSVSWYQQTPGQGLQFLFEYFSETQRNKGNFPGRFSGRQFSNSRSEMNVSTLELGDSALYLCASSLTGGVNNQPQHFGDGTRLSIL.

The chain employs TRBV10-2 and TRBJ1-2; D not certain. V dropped 3 bases and J dropped 2 bases, with 7 bases sitting between them. The CDR3 runs 13 residues. CDR1 is WSHSY, CDR2 SAAADI, per germline. This CDR3 reads CASSEGRNYGYTF. CDR3 sequence (DNA): TGCGCCAGCAGTGAAGGACGGAACTATGGCTACACCTTC.

The chain uses TRBV4-1 and TRBJ2-3; 10 bases fit TRBD2. Per germline, CDR1 MGHRA and CDR2 YSYEKL. V lost 4 bases and J lost 3; bases outside the gene matches: 7. This CDR3 comprises 16 residues. CDR3 sequence reads: CASSRTSGAATDTQYF. CDR3 nucleotides: TGCGCCAGCAGCCGAACTAGCGGGGCGGCGACAGATACGCAGTATTTT.

The chain recombines TRBV7-2 with TRBJ1-2; D is possibly TRBD1 (5 bases). Trimming stripped 6 bases from V and 3 bases from J, with 11 bases between. CDR3 length: 13 residues. Germline V lookup: CDR1 SGHTA, CDR2 FQGNSA. In DNA, the CDR3 is TGTGCCAGCAGATCACAGGCCTACTATGGCTACACCTTC. Its translation is CASRSQAYYGYTF.

The CDR3, as DNA: TGTGCCAGCTCATCAATTAGCGGGGTTTACAATGAGCAGTTCTTC. Translating gives CASSSISGVYNEQFF. The chain carries TRBV3-1 (or the pseudogene TRBV3-2) and TRBJ2-1, with 8 bases matching TRBD2. The CDR3 spans 15 residues. The ends lost 8 bases at V and 4 bases at J; junction bases unmatched: 10. CDR1 is LGHDT and CDR2 is YNNKEL in the germline V gene (reference sequence).

The chain couples TRBV5-1 to TRBJ2-3, with TRBD2 matching over 12 bases. The ends lost 6 bases at V and 4 bases at J; junction bases unmatched: 18. The CDR3 loop spans 19 amino acids. The germline gives CDR1 SGHRS, CDR2 YFSETQ. The CDR3 protein is CASKWWLAGGGIGSDTQYF. The CDR3 nucleotides read TGCGCCAGCAAATGGTGGCTAGCGGGAGGGGGAATCGGATCAGATACGCAGTATTTT.

The V gene is TRBV6-5, the J gene TRBJ2-5, with D unresolved. Germline values: CDR1 MNHEY, CDR2 SVGAGI. The CDR3 loop spans 10 amino acids. V shed 6 bases and J shed 5 bases, with 4 bases lying between them. The CDR3 spells CASSYETQYF. CDR3 DNA: TGTGCCAGCAGCTACGAGACCCAGTACTTC.

The chain employs TRBV19 and TRBJ1-1; D is ambiguous. This CDR3 is 16 amino acids long. Deletions cut 5 bases from V and 0 bases from J, with 16 bases between. Germline V CDR1 and CDR2: LNHDA, SQIVND (reference sequence). The CDR3 nucleotides are TGTGCCAGTAGTGCTTTGGTCAGACTCATGAACACTGAAGCTTTCTTT. As protein: CASSALVRLMNTEAFF. Full variable domain (missing parts from reference TRBV19 and TRBJ1-1): DGGITQSPKYLFRKEGQNVTLSCEQNLNHDAMYWYRQDPGQGLRLIYYSQIVNDFQKGDIAEGYSVSREKKESFPLTVTSAQKNPTAFYLCASSALVRLMNTEAFFGQGTRLTVV.

This rearrangement joins TRBV28 to TRBJ1-1; D is uncertain. The V gene lost 10 bases and the J gene lost 1 base, with 7 bases spanning the gap. The CDR3 length is 11 residues. Germline V gene lookup returns CDR1 MDHEN and CDR2 SYDVKM. The CDR3 loop reads CATIGNTEAFF. CDR3 bases: TGTGCCACCATTGGGAACACTGAAGCTTTCTTT.

The chain recombines TRBV15 with TRBJ2-1; the match to TRBD2 covers 12 bases. The CDR3 extends over 14 amino acids. Trimming removed 1 base from V and 16 bases from J; junction bases left unmatched: 8. In germline, CDR1 is LNHNV, CDR2 YYDKDF (reference sequence). The CDR3 protein is CATSRGLAGALIFF. The CDR3 coding sequence is TGTGCCACCAGCAGAGGACTAGCGGGAGCTTTGATCTTCTTC.

The chain carries TRBV9 and TRBJ1-1, with D possibly TRBD1 on 5 matching bases. Germline loops: CDR1 SGDLS, CDR2 YYNGEE. The germline V and J ends were trimmed by 0 bases and 3 bases, with 15 bases remaining between them. This CDR3 contains 16 residues. The CDR3 spells CASSVGLGWGDTEAFF. The CDR3 DNA sequence: TGTGCCAGCAGCGTAGGATTAGGGTGGGGGGACACTGAAGCTTTCTTT. The complete variable domain, with remaining parts taken from reference TRBV9 and TRBJ1-1, reads DSGVTQTPKHLITATGQRVTLRCSPRSGDLSVYWYQQSLDQGLQFLIQYYNGEERAKGNILERFSAQQFPDLHSELNLSSLELGDSALYFCASSVGLGWGDTEAFFGQGTRLTVV.

This clone was observed a few times. The V call is TRBV9, the J call TRBJ1-1; D is possibly TRBD1 (6 bases). Per the germline V gene, CDR1 is SGDLS and CDR2 is YYNGEE. The V end was cut by 0 bases, the J end by 5 bases, with 14 bases between. The CDR3 has 15 amino acids. This chain's CDR3 is CASSVGGRGGTEAFF. The CDR3 DNA follows: TGTGCCAGCAGCGTAGGAGGCAGGGGAGGAACTGAAGCTTTCTTT.

J is TRBJ2-1 and V is TRBV7-9, with TRBD2 identical over 10 bases. The V gene end was trimmed by 6 bases and the J gene end by 8 bases; junction bases not matched to a gene: 7. Looked up from germline, CDR1 is SEHNR and CDR2 is FQNEAQ (reference sequence). The CDR3 contains 14 residues. Written as DNA, the CDR3 is TGTGCCAGCAGGCTAGCGGGAGAGGCCGATGAGCAGTTCTTC. It encodes CASRLAGEADEQFF. The full variable domain, its missing parts supplied by reference TRBV7-9 and TRBJ2-1, is DTGVSQNPRHKITKRGQNVTFRCDPISEHNRLYWYRQTLGQGPEFLTYFQNEAQLEKSRLLSDRFSAERPKGSFSTLEIQRTEQGDSAMYLCASRLAGEADEQFFGPGTRLTVL.

This rearrangement joins TRBV6-5 to TRBJ2-7, with 9 bases fitting TRBD2. This CDR3 is built from 14 residues. Germline loops: CDR1 MNHEY, CDR2 SVGAGI. V dropped 8 bases and J dropped 0; count of bases not matched to a gene: 5. CDR3: CASWASGTSYEQYF. CDR3 in DNA: TGTGCCAGCTGGGCTAGCGGGACCTCCTACGAGCAGTACTTC.

The rearrangement uses TRBV7-2 and TRBJ1-3; 7 positions agree with TRBD1. V was clipped by 5 bases and J by 3 bases; unmatched bases: 4. This CDR3 is built from 14 residues. Looked up from germline, CDR1 is SGHTA and CDR2 is FQGNSA. The CDR3 here is CASSLQGGGNTIYF. The CDR3 nucleotides read TGTGCCAGCAGCCTCCAGGGGGGTGGAAACACCATATATTTT.

The genes are TRBV4-1 and TRBJ2-7; D is undetermined. Trimming pared 0 bases from V and 3 bases from J, leaving 3 bases between. Germline V gene sequence: CDR1 MGHRA, CDR2 YSYEKL. This CDR3 has 12 residues. The CDR3 protein is CASSQEGYEQYF. In nucleotides, the CDR3 is TGCGCCAGCAGCCAAGAGGGCTACGAGCAGTACTTC.